This T cell receptor beta chain was recorded in a study of blood T cell repertoires in COVID-19. Enrollees, about 18 to 95 years old, lived in approximately 24 US areas. Among Cohort 3 donors, those recovered had two negative PCRs, clearance, or symptom resolution. This CDR3 is 14 amino acids long. The V end was cut by 4 bases, the J end by 9 bases, with 14 bases between. Germline V gene lookup returns CDR1 SGHNT and CDR2 YYREEE (reference sequence). Generated by immunoSEQ multiplex PCR, the TCRdb table keeps only in-frame clones and is missing some. The repertoire includes about 320,000 clones, under 95% of them detected once, and roughly 2.5% sits in the top ten.

The sequenced material came from PBMCs or T cells enriched from blood (not recorded which). This clonotype was sampled from a man in his 60s who had recovered from COVID-19. The chain employs TRBV5-4 and TRBJ1-6; D is perhaps TRBD1 (5 bases). This chain's CDR3 is CASSQGNRLSPLHF. In DNA, the CDR3 is TGTGCCAGCAGCCAGGGCAACAGGCTTTCACCCCTCCACTTT. Full variable domain (rest looked up from reference TRBV5-4 and TRBJ1-6): ETGVTQSPTHLIKTRGQQVTLRCSSQSGHNTVSWYQQALGQGPQFIFQYYREEENGRGNFPPRFSGLQFPNYSSELNVNALELDDSALYLCASSQGNRLSPLHFGNGTRLTVT.